Described below is a single T cell receptor (beta chain) sequence and its context. Its antigen is unidentified. Germline CDR1 LNHDA, CDR2 SQIVND (reference sequence). V gave up 5 bases and J gave up 3 bases, with 10 bases separating them. The CDR3 contains 14 residues. This entry belongs to a study of cytomegalovirus exposure and HLA in healthy donors. The study ran its PCR with 60 Vbeta and 13 Jbeta primers. Per the original methods: As a later analysis found, there were about 80 million unique TCR beta chains, of which about 10 million were shared. Here immunoSEQ multiplex PCR was the method, and the copy in TCRdb shows in-frame clones only, minus some. V, J and clone size are taken as reported in that table, and D and trimming were inferred from the DNA itself. Of 95,000 to 130,000 clones in the sample, around 86% were seen once. Study-level results: Among TCR beta chains of equal frequency, HLA-associated ones were more clonally expanded in a later analysis. Analyses of presence/absence relied on an assumption of roughly uniform sequencing depth across donors. Analyzed later, association rates of TCRs varied across HLA loci, with DRB1 most and HLA-C fewest.

The chain carries TRBV19 and TRBJ2-2, with a weak D call TRBD2 (5 bases). The source of this sequence is a woman aged 25 to 39 in good health and CMV-seronegative. Sequenced material: PBMCs. This chain's CDR3 is CASSAGIHTGELFF. DNA for the CDR3: TGTGCCAGTAGTGCCGGGATACACACCGGGGAGCTGTTTTTT. The full variable domain, rest sourced from reference TRBV19 and TRBJ2-2, is DGGITQSPKYLFRKEGQNVTLSCEQNLNHDAMYWYRQDPGQGLRLIYYSQIVNDFQKGDIAEGYSVSREKKESFPLTVTSAQKNPTAFYLCASSAGIHTGELFFGEGSRLTVL.